What follows is one T cell receptor (beta chain) and its context. Its antigen is unknown. The data were taken from a study of OX40 agonist ivuxolimab in advanced cancers. The table came from immunoSEQ multiplex PCR; TCRdb's copy has only in-frame clones and leaves some out. The sample has some 60,000 clones, approximately 90% seen once; the top ten hold under 4.5%. V lost 2 bases to trimming and J lost 8 bases, with 12 bases between them. The germline V gene encodes CDR1 SEHNR and CDR2 FQNEAQ (reference sequence). The CDR3 extends over 14 amino acids. General study points: CD4+ and CD8+ blood T cells expanded clonally by week 6 at 0.1 to 3.0 mg/kg.

Sequencing used CD4+ or CD8+ T cells sorted from blood, obtained in a trial of the OX40 agonist ivuxolimab. The chain combines TRBV7-9 with TRBJ1-4; the D gene is possibly TRBD1 (6 bases). The receptor comes from an adult with an advanced solid tumor such as melanoma, head and neck, liver or kidney cancer. CDR3 coding DNA: TGTGCCAGCAGCTTATCGACGGGGGCCGAAAAACTGTTTTTT. Amino acid sequence: CASSLSTGAEKLFF.